Below, 8 T cell receptor beta chains from the same sample are listed, as sequenced in a study of beta chain features in type 1 diabetes. Findings of the study overall: TCRB CDR3 length was moderately but significantly reduced in all four CD4+ subsets of Type 1 diabetes patients.

For these TCRs, the target antigens are not known. Reverse transcribing all isolated RNA meant expressed TCRB transcripts were sequenced. The assay was immunoSEQ multiplex PCR, and TCRdb's table has in-frame clones only and misses some. The sample has some 350,000 clones; 9.6% are singletons. The sample was central memory CD4+ T cells from blood. Receptor source: a man aged 25 to 40 with type 1 diabetes.

The chain couples TRBV19 to TRBJ1-2; no clear D gene. CDR1 and CDR2 from the germline V gene are LNHDA and SQIVND (reference sequence). V was trimmed by 9 bases and J by 8 bases, leaving 13 bases between them. The CDR3 sequence is 11 residues long. CDR3 loop: CASRRGEGYTF. The CDR3 coding sequence is TGTGCCAGCAGACGTGGGGAAGGCTACACCTTC.

This clone was counted a few times. This rearrangement joins TRBV27 to TRBJ1-5, with D tentatively TRBD1 (6 bases). V shed 6 bases and J shed 2 bases, with 20 bases lying between them. The germline CDR1 and CDR2 sequences are MNHEY and SMNVEV (reference sequence). The CDR3 is 17 amino acids. The CDR3 DNA follows: TGTGCCAGCAGCCCCCGGGGGGCTGCGAGACGCAATCAGCCCCAGCATTTT. It yields the protein CASSPRGAARRNQPQHF.

The J gene is TRBJ1-5, the V gene TRBV30, with D hard to call. V lost 0 bases, J lost 6 bases, and 9 bases lay in between. This CDR3 spans 13 amino acids. Germline values: CDR1 GTSNPN, CDR2 SVGIG (reference sequence). CDR3 DNA sequence: TGTGCCTGGAGTGTAGAACAGCGTCAGCCCCAGCATTTT. Translated, it gives CAWSVEQRQPQHF.

This chain's CDR3 is CSVAIGPGQPQHF. CDR3 bases: TGCAGCGTTGCTATCGGACCGGGGCAGCCCCAGCATTTT. The chain uses TRBV29-1 and TRBJ1-5; D not resolved. There are 13 residues in the CDR3. Germline CDR1 and CDR2: SQVTM and ANQGSEA. Trimming left V 4 bases short and J 7 bases short, with 14 bases between.

The chain has TRBV7-2 and TRBJ2-1; the D gene could be TRBD1 or TRBD2 (6 bases each). The germline V gene has CDR1 SGHTA and CDR2 FQGNSA. Trimming cost V 5 bases and J 1 base, with 24 bases left between them. The length of the CDR3 is 19 residues. The CDR3 sequence is CASSQDKRRGSESYNEQFF. CDR3 DNA sequence: TGTGCCAGCAGCCAAGATAAGAGGAGGGGGAGTGAATCCTACAATGAGCAGTTCTTC.

J is TRBJ1-2 and V is TRBV5-1; TRBD1 matches at 8 bases. J gave up 6 bases and V 0 bases, and 4 bases lay outside the gene matches. Per the germline V gene, CDR1 is SGHRS and CDR2 is YFSETQ. The CDR3 spans 14 residues. Here the CDR3 reads CASSLVAGGHGYTF. In DNA, the CDR3 is TGCGCCAGCAGCTTGGTAGCAGGGGGCCATGGCTACACCTTC.

This chain connects TRBV7-9 to TRBJ2-5, with D tentatively TRBD1 (5 bases). Germline V CDR1 and CDR2: SEHNR, FQNEAQ (reference sequence). With 1 base removed from V and 5 bases from J, the gap between germline ends came to 14 bases. This CDR3 is built from 15 residues. This CDR3 reads CASSLGLRGMETQYF. As DNA, the CDR3 is TGTGCCAGCAGCTTAGGGTTAAGGGGTATGGAGACCCAGTACTTC.

The sample holds many counts of this clone. The chain recombines TRBV28 with TRBJ1-1; no firm D call. Germline lookup yields CDR1 MDHEN and CDR2 SYDVKM. V was clipped by 6 bases and J by 0 bases, with 11 bases between them. The CDR3 consists of 14 residues. The CDR3: CASSPRAMNTEAFF. The CDR3 DNA sequence: TGTGCCAGCAGCCCTCGGGCAATGAACACTGAAGCTTTCTTT.